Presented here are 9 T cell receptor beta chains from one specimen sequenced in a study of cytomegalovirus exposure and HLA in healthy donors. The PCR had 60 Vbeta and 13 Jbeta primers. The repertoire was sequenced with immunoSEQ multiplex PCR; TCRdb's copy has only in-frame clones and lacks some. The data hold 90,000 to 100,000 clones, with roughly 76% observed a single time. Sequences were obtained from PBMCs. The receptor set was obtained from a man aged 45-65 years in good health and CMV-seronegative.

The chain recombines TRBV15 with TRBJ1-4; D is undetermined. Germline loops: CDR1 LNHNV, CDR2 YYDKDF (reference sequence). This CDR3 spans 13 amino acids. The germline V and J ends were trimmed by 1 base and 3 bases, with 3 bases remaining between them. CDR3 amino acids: CATSRVANEKLFF. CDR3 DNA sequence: TGTGCCACCAGCAGAGTAGCTAATGAAAAACTGTTTTTT.

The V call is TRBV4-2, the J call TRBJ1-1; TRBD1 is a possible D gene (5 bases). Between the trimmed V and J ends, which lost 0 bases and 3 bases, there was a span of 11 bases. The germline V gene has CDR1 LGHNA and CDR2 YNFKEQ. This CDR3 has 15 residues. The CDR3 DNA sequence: TGTGCCAGCAGCCAAGAAGAGAAGGGGTACACTGAAGCTTTCTTT. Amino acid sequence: CASSQEEKGYTEAFF.

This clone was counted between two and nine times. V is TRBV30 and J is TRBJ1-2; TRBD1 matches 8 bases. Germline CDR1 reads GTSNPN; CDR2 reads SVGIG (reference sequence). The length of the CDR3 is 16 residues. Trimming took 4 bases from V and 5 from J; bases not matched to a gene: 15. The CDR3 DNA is TGTGCCTGGAACGACGGGACAGGCCTTTACCTTTATGGCTACACCTTC. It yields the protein CAWNDGTGLYLYGYTF.

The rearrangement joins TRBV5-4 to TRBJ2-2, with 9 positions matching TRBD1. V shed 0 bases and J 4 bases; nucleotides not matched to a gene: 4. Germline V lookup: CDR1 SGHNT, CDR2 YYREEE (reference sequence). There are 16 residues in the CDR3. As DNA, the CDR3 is TGTGCCAGCAGCTTGGGACAGGGGGGTACCACCGGGGAGCTGTTTTTT. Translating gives CASSLGQGGTTGELFF.

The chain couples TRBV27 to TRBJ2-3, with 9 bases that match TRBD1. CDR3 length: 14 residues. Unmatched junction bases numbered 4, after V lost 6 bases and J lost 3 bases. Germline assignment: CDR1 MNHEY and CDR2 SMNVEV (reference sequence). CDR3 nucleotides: TGTGCCAGCAGCCCGGGACAGGGAACAGATACGCAGTATTTT. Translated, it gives CASSPGQGTDTQYF.

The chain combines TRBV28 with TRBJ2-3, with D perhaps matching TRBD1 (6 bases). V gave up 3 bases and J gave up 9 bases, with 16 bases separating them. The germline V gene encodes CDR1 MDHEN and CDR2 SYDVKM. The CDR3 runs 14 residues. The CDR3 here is CASSFYRGQGTQYF. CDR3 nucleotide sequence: TGTGCCAGCAGTTTCTACCGGGGCCAGGGGACGCAGTATTTT.

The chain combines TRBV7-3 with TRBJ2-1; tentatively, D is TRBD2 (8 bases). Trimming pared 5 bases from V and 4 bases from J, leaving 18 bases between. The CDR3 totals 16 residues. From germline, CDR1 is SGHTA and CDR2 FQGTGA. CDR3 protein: CASSQGVAGWYNEQFF. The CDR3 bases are TGTGCCAGCAGCCAGGGGGTAGCGGGATGGTACAATGAGCAGTTCTTC.

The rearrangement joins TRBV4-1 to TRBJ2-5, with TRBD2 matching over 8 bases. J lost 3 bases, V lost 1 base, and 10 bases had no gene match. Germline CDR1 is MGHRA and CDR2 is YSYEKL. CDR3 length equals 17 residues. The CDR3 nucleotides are TGCGCCAGCAGCCAAGCACGGGGGGGTCTCGGGAAAGAGACCCAGTACTTC. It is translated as CASSQARGGLGKETQYF.

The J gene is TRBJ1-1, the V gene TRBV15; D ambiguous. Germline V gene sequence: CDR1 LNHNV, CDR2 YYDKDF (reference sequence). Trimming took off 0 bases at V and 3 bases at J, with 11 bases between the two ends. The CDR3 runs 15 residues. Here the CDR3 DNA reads TGTGCCACCAGCAGAGAAGGAGATCGCGACACTGAAGCTTTCTTT. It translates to CATSREGDRDTEAFF. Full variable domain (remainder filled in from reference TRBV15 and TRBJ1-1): DAMVIQNPRYQVTQFGKPVTLSCSQTLNHNVMYWYQQKSSQAPKLLFHYYDKDFNNEADTPDNFQSRRPNTSFCFLDIRSPGLGDTAMYLCATSREGDRDTEAFFGQGTRLTVV.